These T cell receptor beta chains were read from a single sample in a study of T cell repertoires in aging, cancer and after chemotherapy. TCRdb called the multiplex PCR reads again in MiXCR, with one record for every CDR3 protein. The table records some 2,300 distinct CDR3 sequences, 20% to 25% of them present only once. The sample comprised blood. The source of these receptors is a human donor with a solid tumor. Each CDR3 is given with its conserved first and last residue. D genes are given only for firm matches. Clone size, where shown, is once, few, many, or a class for clones that have expanded.

d_call,j_call,v_call,clone_size,cdr3_nt,cdr3_aa
NA,TRBJ1-1,TRBV5-1,NA,TGCGCCAGCAGCTTGGAATGGGAAGGCACTGAAGCTTTCTTT,CASSLEWEGTEAFF
NA,TRBJ2-7,TRBV5-5,medium-sized,TGTGCCAGCACCGAGGGGCAGGGGACCTACGAGCAGTACTTC,CASTEGQGTYEQYF
NA,TRBJ2-3,TRBV12-3/TRBV12-4,NA,TGTGCCAGCAGTCCCTTTCTACTGTTTAGCACAGATACGCAGTATTTT,CASSPFLLFSTDTQYF
NA,TRBJ2-7,TRBV7-2,medium-sized,TGTGCCAGCAGCTTAGGGGGACATTCGACCTACGAGCAGTACTTC,CASSLGGHSTYEQYF
NA,TRBJ2-5,TRBV5-4,few,TGTGCCAGCAGCTTCGACCCACCCAGGGGAGAGACCCAGTACTTC,CASSFDPPRGETQYF
NA,TRBJ2-1,TRBV7-2,medium-sized,TGTGCCAGCGGGGCTGTTTACAATGAGCAGTTCTTC,CASGAVYNEQFF
NA,TRBJ1-3,TRBV6-5,few,TGTGCCAGCAGTTACTCTGGTTCGCTTATAGGCAGCTCTGGAAACACCATATATTTT,CASSYSGSLIGSSGNTIYF
TRBD2,TRBJ2-3,TRBV4-1,NA,TGCGCCAGCAGCCCTCGACTAGCGGGGGCCACAGATACGCAGTATTTT,CASSPRLAGATDTQYF
NA,TRBJ2-5,TRBV12-3/TRBV12-4,NA,TGTGCCAGCAATTTCGGGTTTCAAGAGACCCAGTACTTC,CASNFGFQETQYF
TRBD1,TRBJ1-3,TRBV6-5,large,TGTGCCAGCAGGGACAGGGGAAACACCATATATTTT,CASRDRGNTIYF
NA,TRBJ2-3,TRBV11-2,few,TGTGCCAGCAGCTTAGTTGGGGACGGCACAGATACGCAGTATTTT,CASSLVGDGTDTQYF
NA,TRBJ2-3,TRBV7-2,NA,TGTGCCAGCAGCTTACAGGGAGGATGGGCAGATACGCAGTATTTT,CASSLQGGWADTQYF
NA,TRBJ2-2,TRBV21-1,NA,TGTGCCAGCAGCCTAAGGCCGACGGAGTCGAACACCGGGGAGCTGTTTTTT,CASSLRPTESNTGELFF
TRBD1,TRBJ2-7,TRBV18,few,TGTGCCAGCTCACCGGGTACAGGGGACGAGCAGTACTTC,CASSPGTGDEQYF
NA,TRBJ1-6,TRBV6-6,NA,TGTGCCAGCACCCACGGGGCCCCAAATAATTCACCCCTCCACTTT,CASTHGAPNNSPLHF
TRBD2,TRBJ2-3,TRBV6-1,few,TGTGCCAGCAGTGAAACTAGCGGGGGGGCAGATACGCAGTATTTT,CASSETSGGADTQYF
NA,TRBJ1-2,TRBV23-1,few,TGCGCCAGCAGTCCCGCCGGGACTGACTATGGCTACACCTTC,CASSPAGTDYGYTF
NA,TRBJ2-4,TRBV24-1,NA,TGTGCCACCAGTGCAGGAGATCGGCAGGGGAATAGCATTCAGTACTTC,CATSAGDRQGNSIQYF
TRBD2,TRBJ2-3,TRBV20-1,NA,TGCAGTGCTAGAGATCGGCTAGCGGGGGGCCCGCTAAGGGGAGGTACGCAGTATTTT,CSARDRLAGGPLRGGTQYF
NA,TRBJ2-1,TRBV7-2,few,TGTGCCAGCAGCGACCCAGACGGGAGCTCCTACAATGAGCAGTTCTTC,CASSDPDGSSYNEQFF
NA,TRBJ2-2,TRBV5-1,NA,TGCGCCAGCAGCGCTTCAACTAGTCCGAACACCGGGGAGCTGTTTTTT,CASSASTSPNTGELFF
NA,TRBJ2-6,TRBV6-4,NA,TGTGCCAGCAGTGAAAGGTTCTCTGGGGCCAACGTCCTGACTTTC,CASSERFSGANVLTF
NA,TRBJ1-6,TRBV11-2,few,TGTGCCAGCAGCTTAGGTGCAGTCTATAATTCACCCCTCCACTTT,CASSLGAVYNSPLHF
NA,TRBJ2-7,TRBV27,NA,TGTGCCAGCAGTTTGAGGGGTGACTACGAGCAGTACTTC,CASSLRGDYEQYF
TRBD2,TRBJ2-1,TRBV10-3,few,TGTGCCATCAGGAGGGGAGAGATTAGCGGGGGGGCCAATGAGCAGTTCTTC,CAIRRGEISGGANEQFF
TRBD1,TRBJ2-5,TRBV7-2,NA,TGTGCCAGCAGCTCATCCGGGACAGGTCAAGAGACCCAGTACTTC,CASSSSGTGQETQYF
TRBD2,TRBJ2-3,TRBV7-9,medium-sized,TGTGCCAGCAGCCCCCCGGGACTAGCGACAGATACGCAGTATTTT,CASSPPGLATDTQYF
NA,TRBJ2-3,TRBV12-3/TRBV12-4,few,TGTGCCAGCAGTTTAGGGTCAGAAAGCACAGATACGCAGTATTTT,CASSLGSESTDTQYF
NA,TRBJ2-5,TRBV11-3,NA,TGTGCCAGCAGCTTAGACCCCCGAGGAGACCAGTACTTC,CASSLDPRGDQYF
TRBD1,TRBJ1-5,TRBV6-5,medium-sized,TGTGCCAGCAGTTATGTCAGGGGGGGTGATCAGCCCCAGCATTTT,CASSYVRGGDQPQHF
NA,TRBJ2-3,TRBV5-1,NA,TGCGCCAGCAGCTTTCGCGGGGGCTCGGGGGATACGCAGTATTTT,CASSFRGGSGDTQYF
NA,TRBJ1-4,TRBV18,NA,TGTGCCAGCTCCCTACGGACAAAATCTGGGGAAAAACTGTTTTTT,CASSLRTKSGEKLFF
NA,TRBJ2-1,TRBV4-3,few,TGCGCCAGCAGCCAAGGGGCAGGGGCGGCCTACAATGAGCAGTTCTTC,CASSQGAGAAYNEQFF
NA,TRBJ1-1,TRBV6-5,NA,TGTGCCAGCACCCCTTTGGGGGACACCCCGAACACTGAAGCTTTCTTT,CASTPLGDTPNTEAFF
NA,TRBJ2-5,TRBV5-1,few,TGCGCCAGCAGACAAACAAGCACAATCGACAGTCAAGAGACCCAGTACTTC,CASRQTSTIDSQETQYF
NA,TRBJ1-4,TRBV7-6,large,TGTGCCAGCAGCTTAGATGGCAGGGCGGGTGAAAAACTGTTTTTT,CASSLDGRAGEKLFF
NA,TRBJ2-5,TRBV20-1,medium-sized,TGCAGTGCTAGAGATCCGTTCCAAGAGACCCAGTACTTC,CSARDPFQETQYF
TRBD2,TRBJ2-1,TRBV10-2,NA,TGCGCCAGCAGAGGAGCAGCGGGGGGCATCTCCTACAATGAGCAGTTCTTC,CASRGAAGGISYNEQFF
NA,TRBJ2-2,TRBV12-3/TRBV12-4,few,TGTGCCAGCAGGACGAGGGGAGACGCCGGGGAGCTGTTTTTT,CASRTRGDAGELFF
NA,TRBJ2-5,TRBV7-9,NA,TGTGCCAGCAGCTTAGATGATTTGGACCGCGCACCGCCCAAAGAGACCCAGTACTTC,CASSLDDLDRAPPKETQYF
NA,TRBJ1-5,TRBV30,NA,TGTGCCTGGGGGGGGTATAGCAATCAGCCCCAGCATTTT,CAWGGYSNQPQHF
NA,TRBJ2-2,TRBV27,NA,TGTGCCAGCTCCACATCGGGACAAACATCGAACACCGGGGAGCTGTTTTTT,CASSTSGQTSNTGELFF
TRBD2,TRBJ2-5,TRBV25-1,NA,TGTGCCAGCAGTGAAAGCGGGGGGTACCAAGAGACCCAGTACTTC,CASSESGGYQETQYF
TRBD2,TRBJ2-1,TRBV5-1,NA,TGCGCCAGCAGCCAGAGGCCTAGCGGAAACAATGAGCAGTTCTTC,CASSQRPSGNNEQFF
TRBD1,TRBJ2-3,TRBV30,large,TGTGCCTGGAGCGTTGGACAGGGGGCTGCAGATACGCAGTATTTT,CAWSVGQGAADTQYF
NA,TRBJ2-4,TRBV20-1,medium-sized,TGCAGTGCCTTACAAAACATTCAGTACTTC,CSALQNIQYF
NA,TRBJ1-1,TRBV14,NA,TGTGCCAGCAGTCCTATTGGGCGGACCACTGAAGCTTTCTTT,CASSPIGRTTEAFF